This TCR beta chain is from a study of blood T cells in healthy people across ages. General study findings and limits: PBMCs that were unsorted prevented a conclusive naive versus antigen-experienced comparison. Versus aged donors, long-lived donors had higher diversity and more naive CD4+ cells.

The CDR3 loop spans 17 amino acids. V was pared by 1 base and J by 4 bases, with 8 bases of the junction left unmatched. Points on this clonotype: What it binds is not known.

A second PCR of 7 to 11 cycles used a sample-barcoded 5' primer and a J-beta primer mix. MiXCR was run by TCRdb on the 5' RACE reads, yielding one entry per CDR3 protein. Seen here are under 950,000 distinct CDR3 sequences, over 20% observed once, and the top ten hold roughly 22%. The sample comprised blood. This clonotype was obtained from a man aged 65-85 years in good health. This chain joins TRBV12-3 or TRBV12-4 and TRBJ2-3; 10 bases map to TRBD2. CDR3 nucleotide sequence: TGTGCCAGCAGTTTAGTAGCTACTAGCGGGATATCAGATACGCAGTATTTT. It yields the protein CASSLVATSGISDTQYF.